This T cell receptor (beta chain) was captured by sequencing in a study of breast tumors, draining lymph nodes, adjacent tissues. The study's findings and limits: Tumors had less TCR diversity than lymph nodes, more than nontumor tissue. Luminal-like breast cancer showed significantly greater tumor-nontumor repertoire similarity than basal-like breast cancer did. That most tumor T cells come from lymph nodes remained unproven.

In TCRdb, the multiplex PCR reads were re-called with MiXCR into one record per CDR3 protein. The table records about 180,000 distinct CDR3 sequences, 30% to 35% of them present only once. V was trimmed by 10 bases and J by 6 bases, leaving 25 bases between them. Germline CDR1 SGHNT, CDR2 YYREEE (reference sequence). The CDR3 has 15 amino acids. Concerning this clonotype itself: Antigen specificity is unknown.

Samples came from axillary lymph nodes draining the breast cancer. Sequencing was carried out using axillary lymph node tissue. The gene calls are TRBV5-4 and TRBJ1-2, with D possibly TRBD1 on 5 matching bases. This TCR was recovered from a female donor with breast cancer. Some clones in this sample may be carry-over from other donors' samples. CDR3: CAGGGPGRAVHGYTF. CDR3 sequence (DNA): TGTGCCGGCGGGGGTCCGGGACGGGCTGTACATGGCTACACCTTC.